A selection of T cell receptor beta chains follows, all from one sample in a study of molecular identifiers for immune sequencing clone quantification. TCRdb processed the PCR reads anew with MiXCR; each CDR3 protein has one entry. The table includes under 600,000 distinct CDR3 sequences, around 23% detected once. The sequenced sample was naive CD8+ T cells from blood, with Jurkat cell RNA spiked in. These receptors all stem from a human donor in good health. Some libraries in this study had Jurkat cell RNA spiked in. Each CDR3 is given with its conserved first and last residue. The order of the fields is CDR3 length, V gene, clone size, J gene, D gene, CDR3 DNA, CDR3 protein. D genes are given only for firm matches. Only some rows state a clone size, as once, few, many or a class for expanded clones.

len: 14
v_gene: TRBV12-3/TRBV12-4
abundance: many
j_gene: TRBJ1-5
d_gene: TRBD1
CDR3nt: TGTGCCAGCAGCCAGCGAACAGGGGATCAGCCCCAGCATTTT
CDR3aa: CASSQRTGDQPQHF

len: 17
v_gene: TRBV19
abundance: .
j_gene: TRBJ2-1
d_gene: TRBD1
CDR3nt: TGTGCCAGTAGTATCATAGGTCCGGACAGGGTTGGTTTTGAGCAGTTCTTC
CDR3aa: CASSIIGPDRVGFEQFF

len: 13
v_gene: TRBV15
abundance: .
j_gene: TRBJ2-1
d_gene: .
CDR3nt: TGTGCCACCAGCAGGACTAGCTACAATGAGCAGTTCTTC
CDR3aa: CATSRTSYNEQFF

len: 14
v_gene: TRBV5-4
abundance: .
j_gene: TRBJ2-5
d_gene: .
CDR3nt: TGTGCCAGCAGAGAGCAGGGTATAGGGGAGACCCAGTACTTC
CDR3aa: CASREQGIGETQYF

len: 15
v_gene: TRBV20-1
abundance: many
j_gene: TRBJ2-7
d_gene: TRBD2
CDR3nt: TGCAGTGCTAGAGATGTTGGGACTAGTATGTACGAGCAGTACTTC
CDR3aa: CSARDVGTSMYEQYF

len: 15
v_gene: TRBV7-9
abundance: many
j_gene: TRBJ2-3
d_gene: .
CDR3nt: TGTGCCAGCAGCATACCTGGGCTTAACACAGATACGCAGTATTTT
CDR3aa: CASSIPGLNTDTQYF

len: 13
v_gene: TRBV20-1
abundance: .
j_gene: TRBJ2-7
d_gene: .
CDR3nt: TGCAGTGCTAGAGTTGGCAGGGTGGACGAGCAGTACTTC
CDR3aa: CSARVGRVDEQYF

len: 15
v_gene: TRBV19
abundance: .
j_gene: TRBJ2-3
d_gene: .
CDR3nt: TGTGCCAGTAGTATAGGACCGGGGATCACAGATACGCAGTATTTT
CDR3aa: CASSIGPGITDTQYF

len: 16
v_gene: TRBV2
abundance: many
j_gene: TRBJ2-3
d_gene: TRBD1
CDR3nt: TGTGCCAGCAGTCCATGGACAGGAGCTAGCACAGATACGCAGTATTTT
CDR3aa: CASSPWTGASTDTQYF

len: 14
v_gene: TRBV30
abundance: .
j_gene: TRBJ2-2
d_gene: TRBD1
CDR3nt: TGTGCCTGGAGGACAGGGGCGAACACCGGGGAGCTGTTTTTT
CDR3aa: CAWRTGANTGELFF

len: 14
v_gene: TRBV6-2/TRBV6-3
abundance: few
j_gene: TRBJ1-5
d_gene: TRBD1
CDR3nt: TGTGCCAGCAGTAGGACAGGGGGGATTCAGCCCCAGCATTTT
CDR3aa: CASSRTGGIQPQHF

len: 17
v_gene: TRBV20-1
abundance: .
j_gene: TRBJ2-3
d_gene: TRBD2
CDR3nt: TGCAGTGCTAGATTCCCGACTAGCGGGTCGTCCCCAGATACGCAGTATTTT
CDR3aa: CSARFPTSGSSPDTQYF

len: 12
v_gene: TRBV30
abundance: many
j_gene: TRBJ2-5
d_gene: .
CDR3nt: TGTGCCTGGAGTCAGCCCGAAGAGACCCAGTACTTC
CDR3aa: CAWSQPEETQYF

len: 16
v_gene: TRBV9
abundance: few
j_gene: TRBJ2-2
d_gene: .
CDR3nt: TGTGCCAGCAGCGTAGGGGACGTACTCAACACCGGGGAGCTGTTTTTT
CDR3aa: CASSVGDVLNTGELFF

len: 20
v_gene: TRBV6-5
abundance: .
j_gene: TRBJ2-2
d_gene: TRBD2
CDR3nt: TGTGCCAGCAGTTACACTGAGCCGGGACTAGCGACATCGAACACCGGGGAGCTGTTTTTT
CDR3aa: CASSYTEPGLATSNTGELFF

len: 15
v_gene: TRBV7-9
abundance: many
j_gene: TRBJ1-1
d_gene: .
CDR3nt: TGTGCCAGCAGCTTAGCTACAGGGTTCAACACTGAAGCTTTCTTT
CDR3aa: CASSLATGFNTEAFF

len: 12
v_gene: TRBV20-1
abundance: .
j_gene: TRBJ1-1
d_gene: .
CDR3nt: TGCTGTGCTACGGACATAGCCCCTGAAGCTTTCTTT
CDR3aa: CCATDIAPEAFF

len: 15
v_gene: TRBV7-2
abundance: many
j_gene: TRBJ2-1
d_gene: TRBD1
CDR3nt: TGTGCCAGCAGCTCACCGATCTTTCGACAGGGAGCTCCGTTCTTC
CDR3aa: CASSSPIFRQGAPFF

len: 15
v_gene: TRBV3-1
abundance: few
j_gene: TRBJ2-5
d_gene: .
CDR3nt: TGTGCCAGCAGCGGGCACTCCCGTGGGGAAGAGACCCAGTACTTC
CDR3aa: CASSGHSRGEETQYF

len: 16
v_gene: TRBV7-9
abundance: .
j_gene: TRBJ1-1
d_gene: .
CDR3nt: TGTGCCAGCAGCTTAGTTAAGAGAGAGACGAACACTGAAGCTTTCTTT
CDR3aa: CASSLVKRETNTEAFF

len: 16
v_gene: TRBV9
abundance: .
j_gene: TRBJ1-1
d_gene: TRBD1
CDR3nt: TGTGCCAGTAGTCCCCAGGGGAAAACAGGGGAAACTGAAGCTTTCTTT
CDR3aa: CASSPQGKTGETEAFF

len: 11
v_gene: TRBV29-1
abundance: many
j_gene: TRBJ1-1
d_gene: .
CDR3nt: TGCAGCGCCGAGGGGTCTTCTGAAGCTTTCTTT
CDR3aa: CSAEGSSEAFF

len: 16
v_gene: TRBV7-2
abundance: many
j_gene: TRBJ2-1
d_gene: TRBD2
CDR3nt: TGTGCCAGCAGCCCCTGGACTAGCGGGAGGGCTAATGAGCAGTTCTTC
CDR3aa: CASSPWTSGRANEQFF

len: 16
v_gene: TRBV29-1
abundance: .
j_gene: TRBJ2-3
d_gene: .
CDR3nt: TGCGGCGTTGAAGATCGGAGTGACGGGAGCGTAGATACGCAGTATTTT
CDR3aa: CGVEDRSDGSVDTQYF

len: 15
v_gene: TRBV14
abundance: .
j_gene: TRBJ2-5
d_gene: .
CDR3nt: TGTGCCAGCAGCCAAGCCAGACAGTACCAAGAGACCCAGTACTTC
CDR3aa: CASSQARQYQETQYF

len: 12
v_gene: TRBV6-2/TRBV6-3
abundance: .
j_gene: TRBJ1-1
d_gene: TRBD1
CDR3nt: TGTGCCAGCAGAACAGGACAGGATGGAGCTTTCTTT
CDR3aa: CASRTGQDGAFF

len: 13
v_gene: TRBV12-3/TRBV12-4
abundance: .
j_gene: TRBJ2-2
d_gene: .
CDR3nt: TGTGCCAGCAGTTTCCTGTACACCGGGGAGCTGTTTTTT
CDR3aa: CASSFLYTGELFF

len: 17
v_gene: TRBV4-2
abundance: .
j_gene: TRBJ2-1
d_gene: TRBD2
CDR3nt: TGTGCCAGCAGCCAGGACGGGACTAGCTACGGCTACAATGAGCAGTTCTTC
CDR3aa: CASSQDGTSYGYNEQFF

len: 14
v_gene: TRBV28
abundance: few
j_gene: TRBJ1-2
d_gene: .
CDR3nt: TGTGCCAGCAGTTTACCCCAAAGGGGCTATGGCTACACCTTC
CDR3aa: CASSLPQRGYGYTF

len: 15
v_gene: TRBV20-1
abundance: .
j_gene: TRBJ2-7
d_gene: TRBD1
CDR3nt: TGCAGTGCTAGAGGTATGGGACAGCCTAACTACGAGCAGTACTTC
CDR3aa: CSARGMGQPNYEQYF

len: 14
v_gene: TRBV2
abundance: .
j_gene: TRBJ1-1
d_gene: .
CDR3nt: TGTGCCAGCAGTGGTCCCGATATGGGCACTGAAGCTTTCTTT
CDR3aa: CASSGPDMGTEAFF

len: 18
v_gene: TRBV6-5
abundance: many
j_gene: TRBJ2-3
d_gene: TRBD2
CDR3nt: TGTGCCAGCAGTTACTCGAGGGTAGCGGGAGGACAAGGAGATACGCAGTATTTT
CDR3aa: CASSYSRVAGGQGDTQYF

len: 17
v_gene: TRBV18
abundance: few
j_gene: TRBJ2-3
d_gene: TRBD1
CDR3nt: TGTGCCAGCTCCCCTCGTCCGGGACAGGGGGCCCCAGATACGCAGTATTTT
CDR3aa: CASSPRPGQGAPDTQYF

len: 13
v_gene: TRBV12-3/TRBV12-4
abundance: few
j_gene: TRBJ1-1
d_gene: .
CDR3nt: TGTGCCAGCAGTTTTGGGGGAGGCCCTGAAGCTTTCTTT
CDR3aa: CASSFGGGPEAFF

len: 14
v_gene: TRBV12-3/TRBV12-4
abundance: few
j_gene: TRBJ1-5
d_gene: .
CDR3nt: TGTGCCAGCAGCCCCGAGGCTGGGGATCAGCCCCAGCATTTT
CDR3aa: CASSPEAGDQPQHF

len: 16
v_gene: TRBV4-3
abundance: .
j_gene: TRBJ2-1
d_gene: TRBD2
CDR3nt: TGCGCCCGCAGCCAAGATCGAGCGGGAGCCTCCAATGAGCAGTTCTTC
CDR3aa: CARSQDRAGASNEQFF

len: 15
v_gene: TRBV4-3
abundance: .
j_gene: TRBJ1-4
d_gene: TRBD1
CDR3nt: TGCGCCAGCAGCCAAGACACAGGGGAAGATGAAAAACTGTTTTTT
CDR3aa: CASSQDTGEDEKLFF

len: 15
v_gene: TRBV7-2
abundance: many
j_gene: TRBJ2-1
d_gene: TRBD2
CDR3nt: TGTGCCAGCAGCTCCCTGAGCGGGGGCTACAATGAGCAGTTCTTC
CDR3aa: CASSSLSGGYNEQFF

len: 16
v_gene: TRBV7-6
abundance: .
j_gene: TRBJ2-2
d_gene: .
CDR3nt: TGTGCCAGCAGCTTAAACAGGTTGGGGAACACCGGGGAGCTGTTTTTT
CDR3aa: CASSLNRLGNTGELFF

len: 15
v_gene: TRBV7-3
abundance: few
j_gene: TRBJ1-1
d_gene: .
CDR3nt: TGTGCCAGCAGCTTAGGGGTGGGCACCCCGACTGAAGCTTTCTTT
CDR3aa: CASSLGVGTPTEAFF

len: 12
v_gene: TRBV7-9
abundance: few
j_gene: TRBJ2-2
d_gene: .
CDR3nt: TGTGCCAGCAGCTTAGCGATCGGGGAGCTGTTTTTT
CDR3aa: CASSLAIGELFF

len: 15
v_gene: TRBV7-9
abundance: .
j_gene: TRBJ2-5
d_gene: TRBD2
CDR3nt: TGTGCCAGCAGCTATGGGACCCTAGCGGGGAAGACCCAGTACTTC
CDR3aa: CASSYGTLAGKTQYF

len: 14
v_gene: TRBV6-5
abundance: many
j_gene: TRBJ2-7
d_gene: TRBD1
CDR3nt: TGTGCCAGCAGTCACGGACAGGGGACCTACGAGCAGTACTTC
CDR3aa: CASSHGQGTYEQYF

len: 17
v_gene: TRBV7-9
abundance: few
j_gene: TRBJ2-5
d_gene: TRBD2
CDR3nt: TGTGCCAGCAGCTTATCTGGTTATCTAGCGGGACGAGAGACCCAGTACTTC
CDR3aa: CASSLSGYLAGRETQYF

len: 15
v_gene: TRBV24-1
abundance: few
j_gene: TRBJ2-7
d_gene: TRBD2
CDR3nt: TGTGCCACCAGTGATTTACACCAGCGGGATTGCGAGCAGTACTTC
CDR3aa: CATSDLHQRDCEQYF

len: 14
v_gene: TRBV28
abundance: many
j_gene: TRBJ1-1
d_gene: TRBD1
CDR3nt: TGTGCCAGCAGTCCCGGGACAGGGGGCACTGAAGCTTTCTTT
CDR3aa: CASSPGTGGTEAFF

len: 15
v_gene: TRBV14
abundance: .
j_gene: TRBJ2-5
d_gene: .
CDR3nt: TGTGCCAGCAGCCAACACGAGAGCCAACAAGAGACCCAGTACTTC
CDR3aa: CASSQHESQQETQYF

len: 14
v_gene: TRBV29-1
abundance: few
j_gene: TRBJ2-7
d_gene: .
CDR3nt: TGCAGCGTTGGACACGGAATGCAATCCTACGAGCAGTACTTC
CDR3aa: CSVGHGMQSYEQYF

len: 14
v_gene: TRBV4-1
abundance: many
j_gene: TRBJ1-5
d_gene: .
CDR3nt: TGCGCCAGCAGCCAAGAGTTGGATATCGGGCCCCAGCATTTT
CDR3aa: CASSQELDIGPQHF

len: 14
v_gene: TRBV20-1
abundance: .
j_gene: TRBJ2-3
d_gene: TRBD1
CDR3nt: TGCAGTGCCGATCCCGGGACAGGGCCAGATACGCAGTATTTT
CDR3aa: CSADPGTGPDTQYF

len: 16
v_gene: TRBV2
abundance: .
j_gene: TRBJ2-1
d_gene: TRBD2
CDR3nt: TGTGCCAGCAGTGAAGCCGGCGGGAGGGTCTACAATGAGCAGTTCTTC
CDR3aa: CASSEAGGRVYNEQFF

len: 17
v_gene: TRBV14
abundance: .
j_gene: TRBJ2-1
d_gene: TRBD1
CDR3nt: TGTGCCAGCAGCCAGCCCTGGGGGACAGGGGAGTACAATGAGCAGTTCTTC
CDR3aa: CASSQPWGTGEYNEQFF

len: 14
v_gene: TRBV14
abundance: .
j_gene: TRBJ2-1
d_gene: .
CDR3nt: TGTGCCAGCAGCCACACAGACAAGGTCTTCAGGCAGTTCTTC
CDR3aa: CASSHTDKVFRQFF

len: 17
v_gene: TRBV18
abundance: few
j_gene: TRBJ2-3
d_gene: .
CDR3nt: TGTGCCAGCTCAAGAACTACAGGGACGGGCTTCACAGATACGCAGTATTTT
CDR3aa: CASSRTTGTGFTDTQYF

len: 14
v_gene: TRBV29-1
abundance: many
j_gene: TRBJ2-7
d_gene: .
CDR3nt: TGCAGCGCACAGGCGGGTGGAGTTTTTATGGTGCAGTACTTC
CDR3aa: CSAQAGGVFMVQYF

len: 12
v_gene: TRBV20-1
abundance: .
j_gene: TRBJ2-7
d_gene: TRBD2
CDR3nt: TGCAGTGCTACTGGACTAGGGAACGAGCAGTACTTC
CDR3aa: CSATGLGNEQYF